This TCR beta chain was sequenced for a study of T cell changes during pregnancy in multiple sclerosis. Trimming removed 0 bases from V and 2 bases from J, with 8 bases in between. Germline CDR1 is LGHNA and CDR2 is YNFKEQ. The CDR3 is 16 amino acids. Assay: immunoSEQ multiplex PCR; the TCRdb copy retains only in-frame clones and omits some. The table has under 85,000 clones, around nine tenths seen once. This clone was detected a few times. The sequencing here drew on peripheral blood, taken in the third trimester of pregnancy. This clonotype was obtained from a female donor in good health, enrolled as a control in a pregnancy study. The chain carries TRBV4-2 and TRBJ2-6; weak D call: TRBD1 (5 bases). The CDR3 DNA reads as TGTGCCAGCAGCCAAGAAAGGGGTGCTGGGGCCAACGTCCTGACTTTC. Translation: CASSQERGAGANVLTF.